A selection of T cell receptor beta chains follows, all from one sample in a study of beta chain features in type 1 diabetes. This table comes from immunoSEQ multiplex PCR, and its TCRdb copy is limited to in-frame clones, with some not included. The repertoire holds roughly 340,000 clones, with less than 15% as singletons. The specimen sequenced was naive CD4+ T cells from blood. These receptors were obtained from a woman under 30 with type 1 diabetes. The CDR3 runs from the conserved cysteine through the conserved F or W. The D gene is left open where the match is weak. Clone sizes are given selectively: once, few, many, or a class where the clone is expanded.

CSATGDTQYF,TGCAGTGCAACAGGAGATACGCAGTATTTT,-,TRBJ2-3,TRBV20-1,-
CAWSLATGGLGKLFF,TGTGCCTGGAGCCTGGCGACAGGGGGACTTGGAAAACTGTTTTTT,TRBD1,TRBJ1-4,TRBV30,few
CAIRGWGETSGSIDEQFF,TGTGCCATCAGGGGCTGGGGGGAGACTAGCGGGAGTATTGATGAGCAGTTCTTC,TRBD2,TRBJ2-1,TRBV10-3,-
CASHGNRGSAGYTF,TGTGCCAGCCACGGGAACAGGGGTTCTGCTGGCTACACCTTC,TRBD1,TRBJ1-2,TRBV7-9,-
CATSRGAYSMNTEAFF,TGTGCCACCAGCAGGGGGGCGTATTCCATGAACACTGAAGCTTTCTTT,-,TRBJ1-1,TRBV15,once
CATADYYNEQFF,TGTGCCACCGCCGACTACTACAATGAGCAGTTCTTC,-,TRBJ2-1,TRBV10-3,-
CASSIGAAYNEQFF,TGTGCCAGTAGTATTGGTGCGGCCTACAATGAGCAGTTCTTC,-,TRBJ2-1,TRBV19,few
CASSPSESSYNEQFF,TGTGCCAGCAGCCCTAGCGAGAGCTCCTACAATGAGCAGTTCTTC,-,TRBJ2-1,TRBV7-9,-
CATSRVRGGSVLNEQFF,TGTGCCACCAGCAGAGTCAGAGGCGGGAGTGTCTTGAATGAGCAGTTCTTC,TRBD2,TRBJ2-1,TRBV15,-
CASSQDMASSYNEQFF,TGCGCCAGCAGCCAAGATATGGCCAGCTCCTACAATGAGCAGTTCTTC,-,TRBJ2-1,TRBV4-3,few
CANRGTEAFF,TGTGCTAACCGCGGCACTGAAGCTTTCTTT,-,TRBJ1-1,TRBV12-5,-
CASTLAVSSYNEQFF,TGTGCCAGCACGCTAGCGGTAAGCTCCTACAATGAGCAGTTCTTC,TRBD2,TRBJ2-1,TRBV2,few
CASSPSTDTQYF,TGTGCCAGCAGCCCAAGCACAGATACGCAGTATTTT,-,TRBJ2-3,TRBV7-9,few
CASSGPGLATTVYEQYF,TGTGCCAGCAGCGGACCGGGACTAGCGACGACAGTCTACGAGCAGTACTTC,TRBD2,TRBJ2-7,TRBV9,few
CASSSRRRGRGGELFF,TGTGCCAGCAGCTCACGGCGGCGGGGGCGGGGCGGGGAGCTGTTTTTT,-,TRBJ2-2,TRBV11-2,-
CASSDNNYGYTF,TGTGCCAGCAGTGATAATAACTATGGCTACACCTTC,-,TRBJ1-2,TRBV25-1,-
CASNPQGAANYGYTF,TGTGCCAGCAATCCTCAGGGGGCGGCTAACTATGGCTACACCTTC,TRBD1,TRBJ1-2,TRBV6-6,few
CASSYSEFLKQFF,TGTGCCAGCAGTTACTCGGAGTTTTTAAAGCAGTTCTTC,-,TRBJ2-1,TRBV6-5,-
CASSPWDTQGGYTF,TGTGCCAGCAGCCCCTGGGACACACAGGGCGGCTACACCTTC,-,TRBJ1-2,TRBV5-5,-
CASSLYSGKSTDTQYF,TGTGCCAGCAGCTTATATAGCGGGAAAAGCACAGATACGCAGTATTTT,TRBD2,TRBJ2-3,TRBV7-9,few
CASSPLADSTDTQYF,TGTGCCAGCAGTCCTCTAGCGGACTCCACAGATACGCAGTATTTT,TRBD2,TRBJ2-3,TRBV2,few
CASSSPQEIGYTF,TGTGCCAGCAGTTCCCCCCAAGAGATCGGCTACACCTTC,-,TRBJ1-2,TRBV27,-
CASSLTVLAKNIQYF,TGTGCCAGCAGCTTAACAGTCCTAGCCAAAAACATTCAGTACTTC,-,TRBJ2-4,TRBV11-2,-
CASSRDPTPSGYTF,TGTGCCAGCAGCCGGGATCCTACGCCAAGTGGCTACACCTTC,-,TRBJ1-2,TRBV5-4,-
CASSLLSGLGYGYTF,TGTGCCAGCAGCTTATTATCCGGGTTAGGCTATGGCTACACCTTC,-,TRBJ1-2,TRBV7-2,-
CASSLIGAGVGNEQFF,TGTGCCAGCAGCTTAATCGGTGCGGGAGTGGGCAATGAGCAGTTCTTC,TRBD2,TRBJ2-1,TRBV7-3,-
CASSRGQGNTGELFF,TGTGCCAGCAGTAGAGGACAGGGGAACACCGGGGAGCTGTTTTTT,TRBD1,TRBJ2-2,TRBV6-1,-
CASSTTGTSGTYTGELFF,TGCGCCAGCAGCACCACCGGGACTAGCGGGACATACACCGGGGAGCTGTTTTTT,TRBD2,TRBJ2-2,TRBV5-1,-
CASGGQGPYGYTF,TGTGCCAGTGGAGGACAGGGCCCCTATGGCTACACCTTC,TRBD1,TRBJ1-2,TRBV9,few
CASSPPRQGATEAFF,TGTGCCAGCAGTCCCCCAAGACAGGGTGCGACTGAAGCTTTCTTT,TRBD1,TRBJ1-1,TRBV28,few
CASSQDTGRTEAFF,TGCGCCAGCAGCCAAGATACAGGGCGCACTGAAGCTTTCTTT,-,TRBJ1-1,TRBV4-3,-
CASRFYDTQYF,TGTGCCAGCAGATTTTATGATACGCAGTATTTT,-,TRBJ2-3,TRBV2,few
CSVGGQGASYEQYF,TGCAGCGTTGGGGGACAGGGGGCTTCGTACGAGCAGTACTTC,TRBD1,TRBJ2-7,TRBV29-1,few
CASSLAGPSYNEQFF,TGCGCCAGCTCCTTAGCGGGGCCTTCCTACAATGAGCAGTTCTTC,TRBD2,TRBJ2-1,TRBV5-1,-
CASSLGSGRTYEQYF,TGTGCCAGCAGCTTAGGCAGCGGGAGAACCTACGAGCAGTACTTC,TRBD2,TRBJ2-7,TRBV7-2,many
CAWSLTSGRYNEQFF,TGTGCCTGGAGTTTGACTAGCGGGCGCTACAATGAGCAGTTCTTC,TRBD2,TRBJ2-1,TRBV30,-
CASTNDLGETQYF,TGCGCCAGCACCAACGACTTGGGAGAGACCCAGTACTTC,-,TRBJ2-5,TRBV5-1,-